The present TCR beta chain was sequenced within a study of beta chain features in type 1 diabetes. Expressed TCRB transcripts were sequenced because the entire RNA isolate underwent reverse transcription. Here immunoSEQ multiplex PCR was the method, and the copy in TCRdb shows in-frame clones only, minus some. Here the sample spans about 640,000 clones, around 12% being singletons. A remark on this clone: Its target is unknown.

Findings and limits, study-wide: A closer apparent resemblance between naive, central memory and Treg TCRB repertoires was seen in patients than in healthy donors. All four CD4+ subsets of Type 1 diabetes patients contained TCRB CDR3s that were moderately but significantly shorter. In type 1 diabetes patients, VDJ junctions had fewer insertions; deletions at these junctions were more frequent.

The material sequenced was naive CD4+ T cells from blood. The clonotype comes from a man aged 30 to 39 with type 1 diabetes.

CDR3 sequence: CASSSRGEETQYF. CDR3 nucleotides: TGTGCCAGCAGCTCCCGGGGGGAAGAGACCCAGTACTTC. This chain uses TRBV11-3 with TRBJ2-5, with TRBD2 matching over 7 bases. Germline trimming cut 4 bases from V and 3 bases from J; bases unmatched to any gene: 2. In germline, CDR1 is SGHNT, CDR2 YENEEA. The CDR3 loop spans 13 amino acids.